Below, 9 T cell receptor beta chains from the same sample are listed, as sequenced in a study of blood T cell repertoires in COVID-19 (TCRdb year 2020). Library method: the immunoSEQ multiplex PCR assay. As stored in TCRdb, this immuneACCESS dataset retains in-frame rearrangements with V and J assigned. A fraction of the clones does not appear; measured against another copy, unresolved V genes explain less than half of the discrepancy, and the remainder lacks a known reason. Counted in this sample were some 150,000 clones; roughly 83% of them appeared once. The ten largest make up around 4.3% of the sample. Material for sequencing was PBMCs or T cells enriched from blood (not recorded which). These receptors came from a woman in her fifties or sixties who had recovered from COVID-19.

The chain joins TRBV29-1 to TRBJ1-2; 10 positions match TRBD1. CDR1 and CDR2 (germline): SQVTM, ANQGSEA. The CDR3 totals 12 residues. Trimming took 6 bases from V and 6 from J; bases not matched to a gene: 4. The CDR3, as DNA: TGCAGCGTCGGAGGGACAGGGGATGGCTACACCTTC. It codes for CSVGGTGDGYTF.

The gene calls are TRBV6-5 and TRBJ1-1; tentative D call: TRBD1 (5 bases). V was trimmed by 3 bases and J by 1 base, leaving 12 bases between them. The CDR3 has 15 residues. The V gene's germline CDR1 is MNHEY and CDR2 SVGAGI. The CDR3 is CASSYLQGKNTEAFF. CDR3 DNA: TGTGCCAGCAGTTATCTGCAGGGAAAGAACACTGAAGCTTTCTTT.

This clone came up once. V gene TRBV6-6 combines with J gene TRBJ2-7, with TRBD1 matching over 12 bases. V lost 0 bases to trimming and J lost 9 bases; unmatched junction nucleotides: 9. The CDR3 runs to 16 residues. Germline V CDR1 and CDR2: MNHNY, SVGAGI (reference sequence). The CDR3 is CASSYSGGTGGQVQYV. CDR3 nucleotide sequence: TGTGCCAGCAGTTACTCTGGGGGGACAGGGGGCCAGGTGCAGTACGTC.

The V and J genes are TRBV25-1 and TRBJ2-7, with no clear D. The V gene's germline CDR1 is MGHDK and CDR2 SYGVNS. This CDR3 is 13 amino acids long. V was pared by 7 bases and J by 0 bases, with 10 bases between. CDR3 region: CASIYEASYEQYV. The CDR3 bases are TGTGCCAGCATTTACGAGGCCTCCTACGAGCAGTACGTC.

The chain uses TRBV27 and TRBJ2-3, with 12 bases aligning to TRBD2. The J segment lost 0 bases and the V segment lost 5 bases, leaving 12 bases of the junction unmatched. Germline V gene sequence: CDR1 MNHEY, CDR2 SMNVEV (reference sequence). This CDR3 is 19 amino acids long. CDR3 region: CASSPKRLAGAPSTDTQYF. CDR3 bases: TGTGCCAGCAGTCCGAAACGACTAGCGGGAGCCCCTAGCACAGATACGCAGTATTTT.

V and J are TRBV2 and TRBJ1-4; D is perhaps TRBD1 (5 bases). V was clipped by 8 bases and J by 15 bases, with 16 bases between them. Germline V lookup: CDR1 SNHLY, CDR2 FYNNEI. The CDR3 runs 11 residues. CDR3 residues: CASGGWGMVFF. CDR3 nucleotide sequence: TGTGCCAGCGGGGGGTGGGGAATGGTGTTTTTT.

This chain joins TRBV29-1 and TRBJ1-2; perhaps TRBD1 as D (5 bases). Trimming removed 4 bases at V and 11 bases at J, with 14 bases between. CDR1 SQVTM and CDR2 ANQGSEA come from the germline V gene. This CDR3 has 11 amino acids. The CDR3 DNA is TGCAGCGTTGGGCGGGGCAGATCTTACACCTTC. Protein sequence: CSVGRGRSYTF.

The chain is built from TRBV10-3 and TRBJ1-2, with a weak D call TRBD1 (6 bases). This CDR3 spans 18 amino acids. V was clipped by 0 bases and J by 5 bases, with 22 bases between them. Germline values: CDR1 ENHRY, CDR2 SYGVKD. Here the CDR3 DNA reads TGTGCCATCAGTGAGTCCTTTTATAGCGTGGGACAACAATATGGCTACACCTTC. Amino acids: CAISESFYSVGQQYGYTF.

In its sample, this clone ranks as large (0.1 to 1%). This chain joins TRBV27 and TRBJ2-7; D may be TRBD1 (6 bases). Per germline, CDR1 MNHEY and CDR2 SMNVEV (reference sequence). Trimming shortened V by 8 bases and J by 0 bases, and 14 bases separated the two germline ends. The CDR3 is made up of 14 amino acids. CDR3 sequence (DNA): TGTGCCAGCTGGGGGCAGGGGTCCTCCTACGAGCAGTACGTC. Translated, it gives CASWGQGSSYEQYV.